The next 19 T cell receptor beta chains were all read from a single sample in a study of T-cell reconstitution after alpha-beta-depleted transplantation in children (dated by TCRdb to the mid-2010s). To prepare the library, PCR was applied. The listed sequencing device is Illumina HiSeq 2500. Molecular barcoding was employed in the preparation of TCR libraries, with unique molecular identifiers being used to normalize TCRbeta repertoire quantification. The raw public data were reprocessed by TCRdb itself: fastp quality trimming at Q25, MiXCR clonotype calling, in-frame beta chains only. Every entry covers one CDR3 protein and lists the most common genes and DNA from its rows. This sample comprises a few hundred thousand distinct CDR3 sequences, around a tenth of them detected only once. The top ten constitute roughly 2.5% of the sample. Source: PBMCs from the stem cell graft donor, taken from the stem cell graft. Receptor source: a human donor who donated a stem cell graft to a child with acute lymphoblastic leukemia.

The chain has TRBV7-8 and TRBJ2-2, with 7 bases identical to TRBD1. CDR3 size: 17 residues. From germline, CDR1 is SGHVS and CDR2 FQNEAQ. V lost 5 bases to trimming and J lost 0 bases; unmatched junction nucleotides: 9. The CDR3 is CASSTDRDFANTGELFF. CDR3 in DNA: TGTGCCAGCAGCACCGACAGGGATTTCGCGAACACCGGGGAGCTGTTTTTT.

The chain employs TRBV5-1 and TRBJ2-7, with 9 bases lining up with TRBD1. V dropped 7 bases and J dropped 4; count of bases not matched to a gene: 12. This CDR3 region has 15 residues. Germline V lookup: CDR1 SGHRS, CDR2 YFSETQ. The CDR3 DNA follows: TGCGCCAGCTCCTTATTACAGGGGGCGCGATACGAGCAGTACTTC. Its protein is CASSLLQGARYEQYF.

V gene TRBV27 combines with J gene TRBJ2-1; D remains ambiguous. In germline, CDR1 is MNHEY, CDR2 SMNVEV (reference sequence). This CDR3 region has 14 residues. Trimming pared 2 bases from V and 8 bases from J, leaving 13 bases between. In nucleotides, the CDR3 is TGTGCCAGCAGTTTAGGGTTCGTCGGAGATGAGCAGTTCTTC. Translation: CASSLGFVGDEQFF.

This sequence joins TRBV7-2 and TRBJ1-4; possibly TRBD1 for D (5 bases). This CDR3 contains 15 residues. Trimming left V 5 bases short and J 4 bases short, with 14 bases between. Germline CDR1 is SGHTA and CDR2 is FQGNSA. CDR3: CASSLARGINEKLFF. The CDR3 nucleotides are TGTGCCAGCAGCCTGGCTCGGGGGATTAATGAAAAACTGTTTTTT.

The chain employs TRBV5-1 and TRBJ2-1; TRBD2 matches 10 bases. V shed 0 bases and J 3 bases; nucleotides not matched to a gene: 9. Germline-derived CDR1 and CDR2 are SGHRS and YFSETQ. CDR3 length: 18 residues. The CDR3 bases are TGCGCCAGCAGCTTGGGGCTAGCGGGAGAGAAAGGCTACAATGAGCAGTTCTTC. It translates to CASSLGLAGEKGYNEQFF.

The chain joins TRBV20-1 to TRBJ2-7; 9 positions agree with TRBD2. Germline assignment: CDR1 DFQATT and CDR2 SNEGSKA (reference sequence). The CDR3 covers 15 residues. With V trimmed by 0 bases and J by 1 base, 4 bases remained unmatched. CDR3 sequence (DNA): TGCAGTGCTAGAGACTGGGCGGGGGGGTCCTACGAGCAGTACTTC. It encodes CSARDWAGGSYEQYF.

Ten or more counts support this clonotype. This chain connects TRBV5-1 to TRBJ2-1; 10 bases line up with TRBD2. The J segment lost 4 bases and the V segment lost 4 bases, leaving 11 bases of the junction unmatched. Per germline, CDR1 SGHRS and CDR2 YFSETQ. The CDR3 has 17 amino acids. The CDR3 loop reads CASSAAPRTSGYNEQFF. The DNA of the CDR3 is TGCGCCAGCAGCGCGGCACCAAGGACTAGCGGTTACAATGAGCAGTTCTTC.

In its sample, this clonotype was seen a few times. The chain joins TRBV3-1 to TRBJ2-1; maybe TRBD2 (6 bases). V was shortened by 4 bases and J by 1 base, with 11 bases between the two germline ends. The CDR3 spans 15 residues. Per the germline V gene, CDR1 is LGHDT and CDR2 is YNNKEL (reference sequence). CDR3 residues: CASSPGGMSYNEQFF. In DNA, the CDR3 is TGTGCCAGCAGCCCAGGCGGGATGTCCTACAATGAGCAGTTCTTC.

A few counts support this clonotype. The chain employs TRBV7-2 and TRBJ1-4; D is undetermined. Trimming stripped 5 bases from V and 1 base from J, with 14 bases between. Germline assignment: CDR1 SGHTA and CDR2 FQGNSA. The CDR3 loop spans 16 amino acids. This chain's CDR3 is CASSIRHVLTNEKLFF. As DNA, the CDR3 is TGTGCCAGCAGCATCCGGCACGTCCTAACTAATGAAAAACTGTTTTTT.

This clonotype has ten or more counts. V and J are TRBV15 and TRBJ2-7; D not resolved. V shed 1 base and J shed 5 bases, with 15 bases lying between them. Germline lookup yields CDR1 LNHNV and CDR2 YYDKDF (reference sequence). The CDR3 is made up of 15 amino acids. For the CDR3, the DNA is TGTGCCACCAGCAGAGTCGGTGGTAGGACCGACGAGCAGTACTTC. Protein: CATSRVGGRTDEQYF.

The J gene is TRBJ2-1, the V gene TRBV3-1; no reliable D call. Germline CDR1 and CDR2: LGHDT and YNNKEL (reference sequence). V shed 3 bases and J shed 0 bases, with 12 bases lying between them. The CDR3 loop spans 16 amino acids. CDR3 DNA sequence: TGTGCCAGCAGCCACTACGGAGCTAGCTCCTACAATGAGCAGTTCTTC. Protein product: CASSHYGASSYNEQFF.

This clonotype has a count of ten or more. This chain uses TRBV9 with TRBJ2-3, with 9 bases lining up with TRBD2. The V gene's germline CDR1 is SGDLS and CDR2 YYNGEE. The CDR3 runs 15 residues. Trimming took 2 bases from V and 0 from J; bases not matched to a gene: 1. CDR3 protein: CASSVSGRSTDTQYF. CDR3 in DNA: TGTGCCAGCAGCGTCAGCGGGAGGAGCACAGATACGCAGTATTTT.

This clonotype has a handful of counts. The chain joins TRBV7-8 to TRBJ1-1; the D gene is possibly TRBD1 (5 bases). V was cut by 1 base and J by 1 base, with 10 bases left in between. CDR3 length: 15 residues. Germline loops: CDR1 SGHVS, CDR2 FQNEAQ. Here the CDR3 reads CASSLGGGRNTEAFF. CDR3 nucleotides: TGTGCCAGCAGCTTAGGGGGGGGACGGAACACTGAAGCTTTCTTT.

V usage is TRBV29-1 and J usage is TRBJ2-1, with D perhaps TRBD1 or TRBD2 (6 bases each). The germline gives CDR1 SQVTM, CDR2 ANQGSEA. Trimming pared 2 bases from V and 1 base from J, leaving 21 bases between. This CDR3 contains 18 residues. CDR3 sequence: CSVEKRGVLHNSYNEQFF. Here the CDR3 DNA reads TGCAGCGTTGAAAAAAGGGGGGTTCTCCATAATTCCTACAATGAGCAGTTCTTC.

This chain connects TRBV6-2 or TRBV6-3 to TRBJ2-3; 9 bases map to TRBD1. The V segment lost 8 bases and the J segment 7 bases; nucleotides outside the gene matches: 10. CDR3 length: 14 residues. Germline-derived CDR1 and CDR2 are MNHEY and SVGEGT. The chain's CDR3 is CASDRGDRANTQYF. DNA for the CDR3: TGTGCCAGCGACCGGGGGGACAGGGCAAATACGCAGTATTTT.

This rearrangement joins TRBV7-2 to TRBJ2-1, with unresolved D. The germline V gene has CDR1 SGHTA and CDR2 FQGNSA. V lost 1 base, J lost 9 bases, and 7 bases lay in between. The CDR3 is 12 residues long. CDR3: CASSLGRIEQFF. For the CDR3, the DNA is TGTGCCAGCAGCTTAGGGCGAATTGAGCAGTTCTTC.

The chain combines TRBV28 with TRBJ2-1, with 14 nucleotides matching TRBD2. CDR1 is MDHEN and CDR2 is SYDVKM in the germline V gene. V trimming: 3 bases; J trimming: 8 bases; junction bases outside the gene matches: 12. The CDR3 length is 18 residues. The DNA of the CDR3 is TGTGCCAGCAGTTTGTCTGGGGCGGGACTAGCGGGAGAGGATGAGCAGTTCTTC. Protein sequence: CASSLSGAGLAGEDEQFF.

CDR3 sequence reads: CSVGTGTDTQYF. Here the CDR3 DNA reads TGCAGCGTTGGGACAGGCACAGATACGCAGTATTTT. The chain carries TRBV29-1 and TRBJ2-3, with a possible D match to TRBD1 (6 bases). Trimming removed 4 bases at V and 1 base at J, with 6 bases between. The CDR3 totals 12 residues. Germline CDR1 is SQVTM and CDR2 is ANQGSEA.

The chain links TRBV4-2 to TRBJ2-1; TRBD1 agrees at 9 bases. The CDR3 sequence is 15 residues long. Germline CDR1 LGHNA, CDR2 YNFKEQ. V dropped 3 bases and J dropped 6; count of bases not matched to a gene: 6. This chain's CDR3 is CASSHRTGDLNEQFF. The CDR3 DNA reads as TGTGCCAGCAGCCACCGGACAGGGGATCTCAATGAGCAGTTCTTC.